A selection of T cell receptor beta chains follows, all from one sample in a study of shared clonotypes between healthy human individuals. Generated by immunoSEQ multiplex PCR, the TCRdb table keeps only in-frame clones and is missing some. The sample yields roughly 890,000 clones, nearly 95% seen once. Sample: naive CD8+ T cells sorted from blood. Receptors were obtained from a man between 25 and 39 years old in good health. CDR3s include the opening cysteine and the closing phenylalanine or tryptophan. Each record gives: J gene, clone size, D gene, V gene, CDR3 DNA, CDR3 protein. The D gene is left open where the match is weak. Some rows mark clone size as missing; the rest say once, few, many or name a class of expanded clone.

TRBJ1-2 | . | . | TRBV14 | TGTGCCAGCAGCCCCACGCCACGCTACTATGGCTACACCTTC | CASSPTPRYYGYTF
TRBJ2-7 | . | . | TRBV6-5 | TGTGCCAGCAGTTACCCTAGCAGACCGTACGAGCAGTACTTC | CASSYPSRPYEQYF
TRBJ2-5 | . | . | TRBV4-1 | TGCGCCAGCAGCCAAGATGACAGTTTTGAGACCCAGTACTTC | CASSQDDSFETQYF
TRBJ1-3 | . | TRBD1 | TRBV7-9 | TGTGCCAGCAGCCTGGCCGACAGGGGACGGTCTGGAAACACCATATATTTT | CASSLADRGRSGNTIYF
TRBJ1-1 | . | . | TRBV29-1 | TGCAGCGTTGAAGCCGGACAGTATCAAATGAACACTGAAGCTTTCTTT | CSVEAGQYQMNTEAFF
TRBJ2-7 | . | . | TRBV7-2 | TGTGCCAGCAGCTTAGTTTGGTCAGGGGGGTACGAGCAGTACTTC | CASSLVWSGGYEQYF
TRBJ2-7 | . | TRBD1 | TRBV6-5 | TGTGCCAGCACCTACGGGACAGGGTCCTGGGAGCAGTACTTC | CASTYGTGSWEQYF
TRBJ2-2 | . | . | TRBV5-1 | TGCGCCAGCAGCTCGGGTGATTTTTCGGGAACCGGGGAGCTGTTTTTT | CASSSGDFSGTGELFF
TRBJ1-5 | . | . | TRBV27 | TGTGCCAGCAGTTTAGGCAGAGATCAGCCCCAGCATTTT | CASSLGRDQPQHF
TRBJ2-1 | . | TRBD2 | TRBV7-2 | TGTGCCAGCAGCTTAGAAATCTTCGGGAGGGCCTTCTCCCAGTTCTTC | CASSLEIFGRAFSQFF
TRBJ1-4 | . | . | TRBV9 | TGTGCCAGCAGCGCCGATAGTGGTAAACTGTTTTTT | CASSADSGKLFF
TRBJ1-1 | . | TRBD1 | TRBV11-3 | TGTGCCAGCAGGACAGGGTTGACTGAAGCTTTCTTT | CASRTGLTEAFF
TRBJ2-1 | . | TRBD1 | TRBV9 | TGTGCCAGCAGCGTTACAGGGGGCAATGAGCAGTTCTTC | CASSVTGGNEQFF
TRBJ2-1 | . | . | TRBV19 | TGTGCCAGTATGCCCCGCTCCTACAATGAGCAGTTCTTC | CASMPRSYNEQFF
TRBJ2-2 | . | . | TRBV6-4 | TGTGCCAGCAGGACAGCAAGATCTCCCGGGGAGCTGTTTTTT | CASRTARSPGELFF
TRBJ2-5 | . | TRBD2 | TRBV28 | TGTGCCAGCGTACCCTTAACTAGCGGGGTTTTAGAAGAGACCCAGTACTTC | CASVPLTSGVLEETQYF
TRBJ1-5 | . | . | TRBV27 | TGTGCCAGCAGTTTTTTTCCAGGTCAGCCCCAGCATTTT | CASSFFPGQPQHF
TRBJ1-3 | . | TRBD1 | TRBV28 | TGTGCCAGCAGTTCCCTGAAAGAGACAGGGGGCCCTTCCTCTGGAAACACCATATATTTT | CASSSLKETGGPSSGNTIYF
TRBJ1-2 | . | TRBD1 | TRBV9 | TGTGCCAGCAGCGTAGGCACAGGGGATGGGTATGGCTACACCTTC | CASSVGTGDGYGYTF
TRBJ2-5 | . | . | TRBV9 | TGTGCCAGCAGCGTAGACGACGGGTGGGAGACCCAGTACTTC | CASSVDDGWETQYF
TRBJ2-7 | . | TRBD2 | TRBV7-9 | TGTGCCAGCAGGGGGACTAGCGGGAGCGGTGAGCAGTACTTC | CASRGTSGSGEQYF
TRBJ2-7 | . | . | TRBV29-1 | TGCAGCGTCCTGGGAGATCCCTACGAGCAGTACTTC | CSVLGDPYEQYF
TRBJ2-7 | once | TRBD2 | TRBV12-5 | TGTGCTAGTGGTTCCGGACTAGCGGGAACACCCTCCTACGAGCAGTACTTC | CASGSGLAGTPSYEQYF
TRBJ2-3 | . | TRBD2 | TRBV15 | TGTGCCACCAGCAGAGATCTACTAGCGGGAGGGGGCCTACCAAACACAGATACGCAGTATTTT | CATSRDLLAGGGLPNTDTQYF
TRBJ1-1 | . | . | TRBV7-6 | TGTGCCAGCAGCTTACAGGGAAACACTGAAGCTTTCTTT | CASSLQGNTEAFF
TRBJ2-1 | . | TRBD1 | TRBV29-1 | TGCAGCGTTGAAAGAGCAGTTGGGACAGCCGCCTACAATGAGCAGTTCTTC | CSVERAVGTAAYNEQFF
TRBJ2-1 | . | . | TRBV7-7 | TGTGCCAGCAGCTTATTGCGGAACAATGAGCAGTTCTTC | CASSLLRNNEQFF
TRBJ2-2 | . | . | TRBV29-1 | TGCAGCGTTGAAGAGGGGCAGGGGGAGCTGTTTTTT | CSVEEGQGELFF
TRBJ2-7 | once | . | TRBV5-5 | TGTGCCAGCAGCTTGGTGGGGAGCTACGAGCAGTACTTC | CASSLVGSYEQYF